This T cell receptor (beta chain) emerged from a study of blood T cell repertoires in COVID-19. The CDR3 extends over 16 amino acids. Germline CDR1 reads SNHLY; CDR2 reads FYNNEI. V was clipped by 10 bases and J by 6 bases; unmatched bases: 13. Source study methods: Reference gene primer amplification gave nucleated cell count estimates. Profiling relied on immunoSEQ multiplex PCR, and the TCRdb table lists in-frame clones only, not all of them. V, J and clone size reflect that table, while D and trimming were determined from the DNA. The data contain around 100,000 clones, around 85% of them singletons.

This TCR came from a human donor in a cohort sampled during active COVID-19. Sequencing used peripheral blood. The chain employs TRBV2 and TRBJ2-2, with 11 positions matching TRBD2. Here the CDR3 DNA reads TGTGCCACCTGGGCTCCCGGGACTAGCGGTTCCGGGGAGCTGTTTTTT. This codes for CATWAPGTSGSGELFF. Full variable domain (remainder filled in from reference TRBV2 and TRBJ2-2): EPEVTQTPSHQVTQMGQEVILRCVPISNHLYFYWYRQILGQKVEFLVSFYNNEISEKSEIFDDQFSVERPDGSNFTLKIRSTKLEDSAMYFCATWAPGTSGSGELFFGEGSRLTVL.